This T cell receptor beta chain is drawn from a study of response to subunit inactivated influenza vaccine. MiXCR, run by TCRdb on the RT-PCR reads, gives a single entry per CDR3 protein. The data hold around 150,000 distinct CDR3 sequences, with roughly 11% observed a single time. Many counts were recorded for this clonotype. This clonotype originated in a man aged 50 to 59 who received an inactivated influenza vaccine. The sequencing here drew on non-naive T cells sorted from PBMCs, taken more than 35 days after vaccination.

The CDR3, as DNA: TGCGCCAGCAGCCTAGGGACGGCTCACAATGAGCAGTTCTTC. Translation gives CASSLGTAHNEQFF. The gene calls are TRBV5-1 and TRBJ2-1, with D perhaps being TRBD1 or TRBD2 (5 bases each). This CDR3 is 14 amino acids long. Germline-derived CDR1 and CDR2 are SGHRS and YFSETQ. Trimming stripped 4 bases from V and 5 bases from J, with 13 bases between.